Described below is a single TCR beta chain sequence and its context. The antigen is unknown. Data came from immunoSEQ multiplex PCR; TCRdb stores just in-frame clones and leaves some out. The top ten clones hold over 4% of a sample with some 90,000 clones, approximately 94% of them seen once. These data originate in a study of Tregs in tolerant kidney transplant recipients. Whole-study findings and limits: The small number of patients limits these findings pending further validation. Biological reproducibility was not directly addressed in this study. Tregs expanded with activated donor B cells seemed most donor-specific.

V gave up 7 bases and J gave up 5 bases; unmatched junction bases: 13. The length of the CDR3 is 15 residues. CDR1 is MNHNS and CDR2 is SASEGT in the germline V gene. The sequence came from a human donor in good health. Sequencing was done on a sample of CD8+ T cells from blood. The chain employs TRBV6-1 and TRBJ2-7; 8 positions agree with TRBD2. The CDR3 region is CASKRFSGGSDEQYF. The CDR3 DNA reads as TGTGCCAGCAAAAGATTCAGCGGGGGTAGCGACGAGCAGTACTTC.